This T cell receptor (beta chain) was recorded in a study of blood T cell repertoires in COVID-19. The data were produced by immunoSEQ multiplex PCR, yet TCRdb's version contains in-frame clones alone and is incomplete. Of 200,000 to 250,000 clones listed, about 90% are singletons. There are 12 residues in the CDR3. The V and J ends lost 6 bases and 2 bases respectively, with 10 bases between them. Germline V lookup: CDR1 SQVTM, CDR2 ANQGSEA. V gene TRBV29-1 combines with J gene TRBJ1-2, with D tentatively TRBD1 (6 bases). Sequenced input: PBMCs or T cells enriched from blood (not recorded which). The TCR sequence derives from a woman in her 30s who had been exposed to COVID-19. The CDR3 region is CSVSGANYGYTF. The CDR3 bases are TGCAGCGTGTCAGGGGCAAACTATGGCTACACCTTC.